This note documents a single T cell receptor beta chain sequence. This receptor's antigen is unknown. Base quality data are lacking; no much larger clone is found one base away. The record originates from a study of beta chain features in type 1 diabetes (dated by TCRdb to 2016 to 2018). About the full investigation: Patients and healthy donors did not differ in mean age, gender distribution, total cell number or subset yield. Regulatory and stem cell-like memory subsets were obtained from only 8 patients and about eight healthy donors, while naive and central memory subsets were obtained from all 28 donors. In the study, recently diagnosed type 1 diabetes patients and matched healthy donors were compared on the TCRB repertoires of their sorted circulating CD4+ T cell subsets. A total of around 100 million sorted cells were examined across all samples, and RNA yield correlated strongly with the number of cells per subset. General conclusions and limits of the study: HLA sub-analyses involved small numbers of individuals, so any influence of HLA type on TCRB rearrangement remained unresolved. Shorter templates might have been favored by PCR, but patient and control samples were amplified and corrected together, so both groups would have been affected equally by any skew. Type 1 diabetes patients showed a moderate but significant shortening of TCRB CDR3 length in all four CD4+ subsets. Sequencing cDNA rather than genomic DNA could over-represent highly expressing activated cells, although activation and CD3 levels did not differ between groups. Naive, central memory and regulatory TCRB repertoires appeared to be more alike among patients than among healthy donors. Fewer insertions and more nucleotide deletions at VDJ recombination sites were observed in patients with type 1 diabetes, implying thymic rearrangement abnormalities.

The High Capacity cDNA Reverse Transcription Kit was used to reverse transcribe all of the isolated RNA, meaning that expressed TCRB transcripts were what got sequenced. Naive, central memory and regulatory T cell samples underwent deep immunoSEQ sequencing, averaging around 4 million total reads per sample. Sorted cells were lysed in RLT buffer and RNA was extracted with DNase-treated RNeasy Micro or Mini kits, depending on cell number. Each cell subset was processed separately to prevent cross-contamination, with patient and healthy donor samples processed together. TCRB sequences were amplified from cDNA with the immunoSEQ multiplex PCR, producing 87-bp fragments spanning the CDR3 region. The amplicons were sequenced using the Illumina HiSeq platform. The original methods were these. Synthetic template baselines were used to correct PCR bias computationally, reads within Hamming distance 2 were collapsed, and singletons that could not be merged were discarded. Reads were aligned against IMGT to assign V, D and J genes, CDR3 length and insertions or deletions at six rearrangement sites. Within each subset, clonotype counts were normalized to the number of sorted cells before true diversity and Gini coefficients were calculated with the tcR R package. Repertoire sharing was quantified using the overlap coefficient calculated on TCRB nucleotide sequences. Out-of-frame TCRB sequences from naive cells were analyzed as a proxy for the pre-selection repertoire. In its TCRdb copy, this immuneACCESS table keeps in-frame sequences only and misses some clones. Where compared with another copy, unresolved V genes explain less than half of these, and the others have no known cause. Clonal size and the V and J genes are those of that table, whereas D and trimming came from the DNA. The sample table lists under 350,000 clones, more than 13% of them with a count of one. The top ten hold 0.015% to 0.02% of the sample.

V lost 4 bases and J lost 7 bases, and the count of bases not matched to a germline gene is 7. The CDR3 starts with the cysteine, ends with the phenylalanine, and has 15 residues. This entry keeps only the CDR3 DNA: 45 bases, framed from base 1. Looking up the germline V gene yields CDR1 SGHRS and CDR2 YFSETQ. A single peripheral blood draw of approximately 110 mL on average was collected from each donor into heparinised tubes. A BD FACSAria II and a panel including CD45RO, CCR7, CD25, CD127, CD95 and CD27 were used to sort naive, central memory, regulatory and stem cell-like memory CD4+ T cells. All sorted populations exceeded 95% purity. PBMCs were separated immediately by Lymphoprep density gradient centrifugation and were stained directly, without being cultured. So that batch effects would be minimized, each experiment stained and sorted samples in pairs, pairing one healthy donor with one patient.

The sequence joins TRBV5-1 to TRBJ2-2; a stretch of 10 junction bases matches TRBD2. The receptor's source is a man aged 25 to 45 with type 1 diabetes. Sequenced: naive CD4+ T cells from blood. In the paper's terms, the cell subset or site label means: true naive CD4+ T cells. In nucleotide form, the sequence is TGCGCCAGCAGCCTAGGACTAGCGGTGGTCGGGGAGCTGTTTTTT. Its translation reads: CASSLGLAVVGELFF.